The 27 T cell receptor beta chains in this list originate from one sample, sequenced in a study of blood T cell repertoires in COVID-19. TCRdb keeps only in-frame clones here, not all; method: immunoSEQ multiplex PCR. The table has a few hundred thousand clones, approximately 83% seen once. Sequenced: PBMCs or T cells enriched from blood (not recorded which). All receptors come from a woman in her fifties or sixties who had recovered from COVID-19.

The chain combines TRBV5-8 with TRBJ2-1, with D possibly matching TRBD2 (7 bases). Deletions cut 3 bases from V and 6 bases from J, with 22 bases between. The CDR3 consists of 17 residues. Germline values: CDR1 SGHTS, CDR2 YDEGEE. CDR3 sequence (DNA): TGTGCCAGCAGCTCCCCTCCCGGGGGGCATAGAGTCAATGAGCAGTTCTTC. Its translation: CASSSPPGGHRVNEQFF.

The J gene is TRBJ1-3, the V gene TRBV2; 9 nucleotides match TRBD1. The CDR3 is made up of 13 amino acids. Germline CDR1 and CDR2: SNHLY and FYNNEI. The ends lost 8 bases at V and 7 bases at J; junction bases unmatched: 6. The CDR3 DNA sequence: TGTGCCAGCGATAGGGACAGGGTGAACACCATATATTTT. It translates to CASDRDRVNTIYF.

Here the CDR3 reads CASNLRGQGNTIYF. The CDR3 DNA reads TGTGCCAGCAACTTGAGGGGGCAAGGAAACACCATATATTTT. The rearrangement uses TRBV9 and TRBJ1-3; 7 nucleotides line up with TRBD1. CDR1 SGDLS and CDR2 YYNGEE come from the germline V gene. J lost 4 bases, V lost 6 bases, and 7 bases had no gene match. This CDR3 is 14 amino acids long.

The chain couples TRBV24-1 to TRBJ2-2; TRBD1 matches at 8 bases. This CDR3 is 17 amino acids long. CDR1 and CDR2 (germline): KGHDR, SFDVKD. After removal of 6 bases from V and 4 bases from J, the junction contained 12 bases not matched to a gene. The CDR3 loop is CATSNSRGRSGTGELFF. The DNA for the CDR3 is TGTGCCACCAGTAATTCCAGGGGGCGTTCGGGCACCGGGGAGCTGTTTTTT.

The gene calls are TRBV4-1 and TRBJ2-5; the match to TRBD2 covers 10 bases. Germline assignment: CDR1 MGHRA and CDR2 YSYEKL. This CDR3 comprises 17 residues. V lost 2 bases to trimming and J lost 1 base; unmatched junction nucleotides: 7. The CDR3 loop is CASSQPLAGALQETQYF. The CDR3 region has the DNA TGCGCCAGCAGCCAACCTCTAGCGGGGGCCCTCCAAGAGACCCAGTACTTC.

The J gene is TRBJ2-1, the V gene TRBV11-1; 9 bases map to TRBD2. The CDR3 has 16 amino acids. The ends lost 4 bases at V and 2 bases at J; junction bases unmatched: 6. CDR1 and CDR2 from the germline V gene are SGHAT and FQDESV (reference sequence). CDR3 in DNA: TGTGCCAGCAGCTCAGAGCGGGGGGAAACCTACAATGAGCAGTTCTTC. It specifies CASSSERGETYNEQFF.

This clone appeared a few times. The genes are TRBV5-1 and TRBJ2-7; TRBD1 matches at 10 bases. Germline V lookup: CDR1 SGHRS, CDR2 YFSETQ. With 4 bases clipped from V and 5 bases from J, the junction kept 6 bases outside the gene matches. The CDR3 covers 14 residues. The CDR3 region is CASSRRDRGDEQYF. The CDR3 nucleotides read TGCGCCAGCAGCCGCCGGGACAGGGGTGACGAGCAGTACTTC.

The genes are TRBV6-5 and TRBJ1-1; 12 bases line up with TRBD1. The CDR3 loop spans 16 amino acids. CDR1 and CDR2 from the germline V gene are MNHEY and SVGAGI. Unmatched junction bases numbered 6, after V lost 2 bases and J lost 5 bases. CDR3 DNA: TGTGCCAGCAGTTACCCCCGGGACAGGGGGCGGACTGAAGCTTTCTTT. Its translation is CASSYPRDRGRTEAFF.

This rearrangement joins TRBV7-3 to TRBJ2-5; 11 bases map to TRBD2. Losses at the gene ends were 5 bases for V and 14 bases for J; bases not matched to a gene: 10. Germline-derived CDR1 and CDR2 are SGHTA and FQGTGA. This CDR3 spans 13 amino acids. CDR3 region: CASSVSGGAPPYF. CDR3 nucleotide sequence: TGTGCCAGCAGCGTTAGCGGGGGGGCACCCCCATACTTC.

This sequence joins TRBV19 and TRBJ2-5; a possible D gene is TRBD2 (6 bases). V was shortened by 3 bases and J by 4 bases, with 15 bases between the two germline ends. Germline-derived CDR1 and CDR2 are LNHDA and SQIVND (reference sequence). The CDR3 length is 15 residues. The CDR3 protein is CASSIGGSVSETQYF. The CDR3 DNA reads as TGTGCCAGTAGTATTGGGGGGAGCGTTTCAGAGACCCAGTACTTC.

The rearrangement links TRBV7-6 to TRBJ2-5; 7 nucleotides align to TRBD1. CDR3 size: 14 residues. V gave up 3 bases and J gave up 2 bases; unmatched junction bases: 3. The germline gives CDR1 SGHVS, CDR2 FNYEAQ. The CDR3 DNA reads TGTGCCAGCAGCTTGGGACAGCGGCAAGAGACCCAGTACTTC. Protein sequence: CASSLGQRQETQYF.

V is TRBV5-4 and J is TRBJ2-2, with TRBD2 matching 11 bases. This CDR3 region has 16 residues. The V gene's germline CDR1 is SGHNT and CDR2 YYREEE (reference sequence). The junction had 0 bases not matched to a gene; V was cut back by 2 bases and J by 0 bases. DNA of the CDR3: TGTGCCAGCAGCTTACTAGCGGGGGCGAACACCGGGGAGCTGTTTTTT. Translated: CASSLLAGANTGELFF.

The V and J genes are TRBV27 and TRBJ2-5, with TRBD1 matching 8 bases. Germline V CDR1 and CDR2: MNHEY, SMNVEV (reference sequence). The CDR3 is 15 residues long. The J segment lost 3 bases and the V segment lost 6 bases, leaving 9 bases of the junction unmatched. The CDR3 sequence: CASRRMDRDEETQYF. The CDR3 nucleotides read TGTGCCAGCAGAAGAATGGACAGGGACGAAGAGACCCAGTACTTC.

The rearrangement links TRBV23-1 to TRBJ2-2; no firm D call. TRBV23-1 is treated as an ORF (open reading frame) with a function not yet certain. The CDR3 consists of 10 residues. Deletions cut 7 bases from V and 15 bases from J, with 12 bases between. The CDR3 DNA reads as TGCGCCAGCACGCCGCTCTCGGTGTTTTTT. This gives the protein CASTPLSVFF.

V usage is TRBV29-1 and J usage is TRBJ1-2, with 8 bases that match TRBD1. The CDR3 extends over 13 amino acids. CDR1 and CDR2 (germline): SQVTM, ANQGSEA. Losses at the gene ends were 3 bases for V and 9 bases for J; bases not matched to a gene: 9. CDR3 sequence (DNA): TGCAGCGTTGATACGACAGGGGAGGGTAGCTACACCTTC. The encoded protein is CSVDTTGEGSYTF.

This chain joins TRBV7-2 and TRBJ2-1; no firm D call. From germline, CDR1 is SGHTA and CDR2 FQGNSA. V gave up 2 bases and J gave up 6 bases, with 8 bases separating them. The CDR3 spans 13 residues. The CDR3 sequence is CASSLLRFNEQFF. The CDR3 DNA sequence: TGTGCCAGCAGCTTACTTAGATTCAATGAGCAGTTCTTC. The whole variable domain, filled in from reference TRBV7-2 and TRBJ2-1, reads GAGVSQSPSNKVTEKGKDVELRCDPISGHTALYWYRQSLGQGLEFLIYFQGNSAPDKSGLPSDRFSAERTGGSVSTLTIQRTQQEDSAVYLCASSLLRFNEQFFGPGTRLTVL.

This chain uses TRBV5-8 with TRBJ1-5; D is unresolved. The CDR3 is 16 residues long. Germline-derived CDR1 and CDR2 are SGHTS and YDEGEE. Between the trimmed V and J ends, which lost 6 bases and 3 bases, there was a span of 19 bases. The CDR3 here is CASKFRVGFDNQPQHF. Here the CDR3 DNA reads TGTGCCAGCAAGTTTCGGGTCGGGTTCGACAATCAGCCCCAGCATTTT.

The chain links TRBV19 to TRBJ2-5, with 16 bases identical to TRBD2. Germline V gives CDR1 LNHDA, CDR2 SQIVND (reference sequence). V was pared by 5 bases and J by 5 bases, with 8 bases of the junction left unmatched. The CDR3 contains 17 residues. The CDR3 loop reads CASSPGLAGGAWETQYF. The CDR3 bases are TGTGCCAGTAGTCCGGGACTAGCGGGAGGGGCCTGGGAGACCCAGTACTTC.

In DNA, the CDR3 is TGTGCCATCAGTGAGGGAGCAGCGCAGACCTTC. Its translation is CAISEGAAQTF. The V and J genes are TRBV10-3 and TRBJ1-2; D is unclear. Trimming shortened V by 2 bases and J by 14 bases, and 12 bases separated the two germline ends. Germline CDR1 is ENHRY and CDR2 is SYGVKD. The length of the CDR3 is 11 residues.

A word on this clone: Within the sample, other DNA sequences also encode this same CDR3. V is TRBV19 and J is TRBJ1-2; weak D call: TRBD1 (6 bases). Between the trimmed V and J ends, which lost 4 bases and 4 bases, there was a span of 10 bases. The CDR3 is made up of 13 amino acids. Germline assignment: CDR1 LNHDA and CDR2 SQIVND (reference sequence). CDR3 in amino acids: CASSTTGTYGYTF. In nucleotides, the CDR3 is TGTGCCAGTAGTACTACAGGGACCTATGGCTACACCTTC.

In this sample, this clone turned up a few times. The J gene is TRBJ2-3, the V gene TRBV11-2; the match to TRBD2 covers 9 bases. The germline V gene encodes CDR1 SGHAT and CDR2 FQNNGV. The CDR3 sequence is 16 residues long. V lost 1 base and J lost 0; bases outside the gene matches: 2. In nucleotides, the CDR3 is TGTGCCAGCAGCTTAGCGACTAGCGGAAGCACAGATACGCAGTATTTT. Translated: CASSLATSGSTDTQYF.

This clone was seen a few times. V usage is TRBV4-3 and J usage is TRBJ1-1; D gene unclear. The V end was cut by 0 bases, the J end by 6 bases, with 14 bases between. Germline CDR1 reads LGHNA; CDR2 reads YSLEER. The CDR3 loop spans 15 amino acids. The CDR3 spells CASSQDRTIFSEAFF. DNA for the CDR3: TGCGCCAGCAGCCAAGATCGAACTATTTTTTCTGAAGCTTTCTTT.

The rearrangement joins TRBV9 to TRBJ1-1, with D perhaps matching TRBD1 (5 bases). Trimming took 1 base from V and 2 from J, leaving 15 bases between them. The CDR3 extends over 16 amino acids. Germline V CDR1 and CDR2: SGDLS, YYNGEE. CDR3 region: CASSVYGGELNTEAFF. The CDR3 DNA sequence: TGTGCCAGCAGCGTATATGGAGGGGAATTAAACACTGAAGCTTTCTTT.

This chain links TRBV7-9 with TRBJ1-1; 7 nucleotides align to TRBD1. The CDR3 runs 14 residues. V lost 5 bases to trimming and J lost 11 bases; unmatched junction nucleotides: 14. CDR1 and CDR2 (germline): SEHNR, FQNEAQ (reference sequence). The CDR3 DNA reads TGTGCCAGCAGCCTCGGGGGACAGTCTAGGCGTGCTTTCTTT. Its protein product is CASSLGGQSRRAFF. The whole variable domain, remainder taken from reference TRBV7-9 and TRBJ1-1, is DTGVSQNPRHKITKRGQNVTFRCDPISEHNRLYWYRQTLGQGPEFLTYFQNEAQLEKSRLLSDRFSAERPKGSFSTLEIQRTEQGDSAMYLCASSLGGQSRRAFFGQGTRLTVV.

The CDR3 spells CASSQDLMGDEQYF. CDR3 DNA: TGTGCCAGCAGCCAAGATCTTATGGGAGACGAGCAGTACTTC. The rearrangement uses TRBV14 and TRBJ2-7, with TRBD2 as a possible D gene (5 bases). V dropped 0 bases and J dropped 5 bases, with 11 bases sitting between them. The CDR3 has 14 residues. Germline CDR1 SGHDN, CDR2 FVKESK.

The rearrangement uses TRBV7-9 and TRBJ1-3; D is uncertain. Trimming removed 3 bases at V and 4 bases at J, with 16 bases between. Germline V gene sequence: CDR1 SEHNR, CDR2 FQNEAQ (reference sequence). The CDR3 covers 16 residues. Written as DNA, the CDR3 is TGTGCCAGCAGCTTGTCATTACCGGGAATCGGAAACACCATATATTTT. This translates into CASSLSLPGIGNTIYF.

The V call is TRBV4-2, the J call TRBJ2-1; a weak D match, TRBD2 (6 bases). The CDR3 extends over 18 amino acids. CDR1 is LGHNA, CDR2 YNFKEQ, per germline. V shed 0 bases and J shed 4 bases, with 19 bases lying between them. CDR3 loop: CASSQEAPARDWYNEQFF. In nucleotides, the CDR3 is TGTGCCAGCAGCCAAGAGGCTCCCGCCCGGGACTGGTACAATGAGCAGTTCTTC.